The rows below give T cell receptor beta chains drawn from one sample of a study of tumor-infiltrating lymphocytes in primary liver carcinoma. Using its own MiXCR run on the multiplex PCR reads, TCRdb lists one record per CDR3 protein. The sample has just over 300,000 distinct CDR3 sequences; roughly 60% are singletons. Sequencing was carried out using peripheral blood. The receptor source for this set is a woman aged 25 to 39 with primary liver carcinoma and hepatitis B virus infection. Each CDR3 is given with its conserved first and last residue. Fields, in order: J gene, clone size, D gene, V gene, CDR3 protein, CDR3 DNA. The D gene is left open where the match is weak. Clone sizes are given selectively: once, few, many, or a class where the clone is expanded.

j_call: TRBJ1-1
clone_size: -
d_call: -
v_call: TRBV6-5
cdr3_aa: CAMKKGIGAFF
cdr3_nt: TGTGCCATGAAGAAGGGGATTGGAGCTTTCTTT

j_call: TRBJ1-4
clone_size: -
d_call: -
v_call: TRBV28
cdr3_aa: CASKEGGKEKLFF
cdr3_nt: TGTGCCAGCAAAGAGGGCGGGAAGGAAAAACTGTTTTTT

j_call: TRBJ2-1
clone_size: -
d_call: -
v_call: TRBV11-2
cdr3_aa: CASSLGRGSGPYIEQFF
cdr3_nt: TGTGCCAGCAGTTTAGGGAGGGGGAGTGGACCCTACATTGAGCAGTTCTTC

j_call: TRBJ2-3
clone_size: many
d_call: -
v_call: TRBV12-3/TRBV12-4
cdr3_aa: CASRSGSTSTDTQYF
cdr3_nt: TGTGCCAGCAGATCTGGGTCCACAAGCACAGATACGCAGTATTTT

j_call: TRBJ2-3
clone_size: -
d_call: -
v_call: TRBV4-1
cdr3_aa: CASSQVFTGTTDTQYF
cdr3_nt: TGCGCCAGCAGCCAAGTTTTTACGGGAACCACAGATACGCAGTATTTT

j_call: TRBJ2-3
clone_size: -
d_call: TRBD1
v_call: TRBV11-1
cdr3_aa: CASGRGQGNTDTQCF
cdr3_nt: TGTGCCAGCGGCCGGGGACAGGGCAACACAGATACGCAGTGTTTT

j_call: TRBJ2-2
clone_size: -
d_call: TRBD1
v_call: TRBV5-6
cdr3_aa: CASSLPDRGRSSGTGELFF
cdr3_nt: TGTGCCAGCAGCTTACCGGACAGGGGAAGATCCTCGGGCACCGGGGAGCTGTTTTTT

j_call: TRBJ2-7
clone_size: few
d_call: -
v_call: TRBV30
cdr3_aa: CAWSVSGYEQYF
cdr3_nt: TGTGCCTGGAGTGTATCGGGCTACGAGCAGTACTTC

j_call: TRBJ2-2
clone_size: -
d_call: -
v_call: TRBV11-2
cdr3_aa: CASSLPLGAKSTGELFF
cdr3_nt: TGTGCCAGCAGCTTACCCCTAGGGGCAAAGAGCACCGGGGAGCTGTTTTTT

j_call: TRBJ1-2
clone_size: -
d_call: TRBD1
v_call: TRBV5-5
cdr3_aa: CASSLTGGDGYTF
cdr3_nt: TGTGCCAGCAGCTTAACAGGGGGCGATGGCTACACCTTC

j_call: TRBJ1-5
clone_size: -
d_call: TRBD1
v_call: TRBV28
cdr3_aa: CANRISQGGQPQHF
cdr3_nt: TGTGCCAACAGAATATCGCAGGGGGGTCAGCCCCAGCATTTT

j_call: TRBJ1-6
clone_size: -
d_call: -
v_call: TRBV11-2
cdr3_aa: CDSSLEARGGPLHF
cdr3_nt: TGTGACAGCAGCTTAGAGGCTAGGGGCGGACCCCTCCACTTT

j_call: TRBJ2-3
clone_size: -
d_call: -
v_call: TRBV11-2
cdr3_aa: CASSLGYGTQTGTQYF
cdr3_nt: TGTGCCAGCAGCTTAGGTTATGGGACCCAGACAGGTACGCAGTATTTT

j_call: TRBJ2-3
clone_size: many
d_call: -
v_call: TRBV10-3
cdr3_aa: CAISRGGRGTDTQYF
cdr3_nt: TGTGCCATCAGTCGAGGAGGCAGGGGAACAGATACGCAGTATTTT

j_call: TRBJ2-1
clone_size: -
d_call: -
v_call: TRBV14
cdr3_aa: CASSQRRATYNEQFF
cdr3_nt: TGTGCCAGCAGCCAACGGCGGGCAACCTACAATGAGCAGTTCTTC

j_call: TRBJ2-1
clone_size: once
d_call: TRBD2
v_call: TRBV2
cdr3_aa: CASKRLAGTNEQFF
cdr3_nt: TGTGCCAGCAAAAGGCTAGCGGGAACGAATGAGCAGTTCTTC

j_call: TRBJ2-1
clone_size: -
d_call: -
v_call: TRBV11-2
cdr3_aa: CASSLAWDPSCNEQFF
cdr3_nt: TGTGCCAGCAGCTTAGCCTGGGACCCTTCCTGCAATGAGCAGTTCTTC